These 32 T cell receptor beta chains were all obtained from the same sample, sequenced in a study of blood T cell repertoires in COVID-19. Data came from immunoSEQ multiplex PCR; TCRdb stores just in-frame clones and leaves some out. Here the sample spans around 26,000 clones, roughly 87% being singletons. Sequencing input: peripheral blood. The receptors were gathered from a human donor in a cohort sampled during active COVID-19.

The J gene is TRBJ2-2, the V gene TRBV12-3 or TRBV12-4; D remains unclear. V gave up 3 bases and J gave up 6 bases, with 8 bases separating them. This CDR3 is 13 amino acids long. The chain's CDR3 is CASSFSVAGELFF. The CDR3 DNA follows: TGTGCCAGCAGTTTCTCGGTGGCCGGGGAGCTGTTTTTT.

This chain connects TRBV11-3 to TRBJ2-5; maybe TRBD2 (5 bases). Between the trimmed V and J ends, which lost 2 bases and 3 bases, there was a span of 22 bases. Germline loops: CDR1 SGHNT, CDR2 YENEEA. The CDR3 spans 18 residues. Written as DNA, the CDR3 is TGTGCCAGCAGCTTACGTGTTTCCTGGACTTCCACAGAAGAGACCCAGTACTTC. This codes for CASSLRVSWTSTEETQYF.

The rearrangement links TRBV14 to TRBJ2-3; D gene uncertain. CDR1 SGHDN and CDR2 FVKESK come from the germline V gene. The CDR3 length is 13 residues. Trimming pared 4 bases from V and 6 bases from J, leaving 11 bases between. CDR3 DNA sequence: TGTGCCAGCAGCCCTTACTTACTGGATACGCAGTATTTT. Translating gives CASSPYLLDTQYF.

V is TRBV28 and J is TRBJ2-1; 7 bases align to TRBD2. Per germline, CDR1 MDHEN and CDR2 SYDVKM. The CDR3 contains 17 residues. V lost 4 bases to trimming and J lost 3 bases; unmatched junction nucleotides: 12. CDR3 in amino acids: CASSSPSGGRLYNEQFF. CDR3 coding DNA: TGTGCCAGCAGTTCGCCCTCAGGCGGGAGACTCTACAATGAGCAGTTCTTC. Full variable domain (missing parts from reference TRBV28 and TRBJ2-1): DVKVTQSSRYLVKRTGEKVFLECVQDMDHENMFWYRQDPGLGLRLIYFSYDVKMKEKGDIPEGYSVSREKKERFSLILESASTNQTSMYLCASSSPSGGRLYNEQFFGPGTRLTVL.

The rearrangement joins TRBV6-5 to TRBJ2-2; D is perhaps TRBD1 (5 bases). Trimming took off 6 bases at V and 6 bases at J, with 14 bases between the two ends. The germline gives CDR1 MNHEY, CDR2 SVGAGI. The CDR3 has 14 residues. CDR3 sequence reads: CASRADLGAGELFF. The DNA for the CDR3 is TGTGCCAGCAGGGCTGACCTAGGGGCCGGGGAGCTGTTTTTT.

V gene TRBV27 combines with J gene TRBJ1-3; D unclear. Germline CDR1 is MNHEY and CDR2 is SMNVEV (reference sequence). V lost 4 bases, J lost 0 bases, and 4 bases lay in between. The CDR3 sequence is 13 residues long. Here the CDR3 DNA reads TGTGCCAGCAGTTCCGGCTCTGGAAACACCATATATTTT. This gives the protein CASSSGSGNTIYF.

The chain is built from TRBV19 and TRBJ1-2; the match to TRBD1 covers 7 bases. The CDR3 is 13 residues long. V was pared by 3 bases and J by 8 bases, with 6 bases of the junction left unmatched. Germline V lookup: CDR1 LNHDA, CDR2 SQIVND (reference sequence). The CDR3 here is CASSITGVGGYTF. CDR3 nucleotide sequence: TGTGCCAGTAGTATCACAGGGGTGGGCGGCTACACCTTC.

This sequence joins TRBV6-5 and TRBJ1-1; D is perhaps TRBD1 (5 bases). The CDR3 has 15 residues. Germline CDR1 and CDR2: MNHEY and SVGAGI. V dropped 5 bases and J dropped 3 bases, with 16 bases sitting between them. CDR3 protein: CASSLGRGRHTEAFF. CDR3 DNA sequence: TGTGCCAGCAGTCTCGGGCGGGGCAGGCACACTGAAGCTTTCTTT.

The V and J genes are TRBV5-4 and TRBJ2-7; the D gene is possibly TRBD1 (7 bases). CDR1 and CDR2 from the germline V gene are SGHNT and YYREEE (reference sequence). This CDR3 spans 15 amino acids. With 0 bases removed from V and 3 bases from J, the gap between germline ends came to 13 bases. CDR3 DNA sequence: TGTGCCAGCAGCTTGGGGGCAGGGGGACTCTACGAGCAGTACTTC. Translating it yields CASSLGAGGLYEQYF. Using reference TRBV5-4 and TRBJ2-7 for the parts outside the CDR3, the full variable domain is ETGVTQSPTHLIKTRGQQVTLRCSSQSGHNTVSWYQQALGQGPQFIFQYYREEENGRGNFPPRFSGLQFPNYSSELNVNALELDDSALYLCASSLGAGGLYEQYFGPGTRLTVT.

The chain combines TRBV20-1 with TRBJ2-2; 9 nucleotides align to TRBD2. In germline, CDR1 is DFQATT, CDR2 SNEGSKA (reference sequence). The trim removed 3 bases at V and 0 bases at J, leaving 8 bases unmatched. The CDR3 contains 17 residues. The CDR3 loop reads CSASLAGGRTNTGELFF. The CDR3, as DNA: TGCAGTGCTAGTTTGGCGGGGGGGCGAACGAACACCGGGGAGCTGTTTTTT.

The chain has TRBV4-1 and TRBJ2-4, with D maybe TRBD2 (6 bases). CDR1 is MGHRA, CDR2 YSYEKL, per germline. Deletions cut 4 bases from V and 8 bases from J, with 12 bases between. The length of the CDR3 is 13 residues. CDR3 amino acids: CASSLGGVDIQYF. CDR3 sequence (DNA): TGCGCCAGCAGCCTGGGCGGGGTGGACATTCAGTACTTC.

CDR3 in amino acids: CASLPGLAGDGPYNEQFF. The CDR3 coding sequence is TGTGCCAGCCTACCGGGACTAGCGGGAGATGGACCCTACAATGAGCAGTTCTTC. The chain couples TRBV11-2 to TRBJ2-1; 14 nucleotides line up with TRBD2. The CDR3 is 18 residues long. Germline V gene lookup returns CDR1 SGHAT and CDR2 FQNNGV. Trimming took 8 bases from V and 2 from J; bases not matched to a gene: 11.

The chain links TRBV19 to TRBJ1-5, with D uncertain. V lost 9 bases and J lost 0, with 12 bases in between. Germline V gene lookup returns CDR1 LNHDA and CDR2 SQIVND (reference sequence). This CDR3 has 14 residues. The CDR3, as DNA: TGTGCCAGCCAAACAGAGTATAGCAATCAGCCCCAGCATTTT. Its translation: CASQTEYSNQPQHF.

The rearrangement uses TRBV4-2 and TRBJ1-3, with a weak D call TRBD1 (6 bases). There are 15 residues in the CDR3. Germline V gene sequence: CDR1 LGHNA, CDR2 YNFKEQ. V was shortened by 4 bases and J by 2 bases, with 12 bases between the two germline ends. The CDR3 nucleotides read TGTGCCAGCAGCCTATTACAGGGAACTGGAAACACCATATATTTT. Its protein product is CASSLLQGTGNTIYF.

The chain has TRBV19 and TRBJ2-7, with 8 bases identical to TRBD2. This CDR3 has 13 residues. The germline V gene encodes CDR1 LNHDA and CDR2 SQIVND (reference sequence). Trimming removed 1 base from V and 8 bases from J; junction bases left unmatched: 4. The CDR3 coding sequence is TGTGCCAGTAGTATAGGAGCGGGGGCTCAGCAGTACTTC. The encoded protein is CASSIGAGAQQYF.

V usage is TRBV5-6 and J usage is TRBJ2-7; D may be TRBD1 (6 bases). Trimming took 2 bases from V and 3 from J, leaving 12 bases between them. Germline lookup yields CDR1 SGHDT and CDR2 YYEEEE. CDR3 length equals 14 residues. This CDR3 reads CASSFGTNDYEQYF. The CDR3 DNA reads TGTGCCAGCAGCTTTGGGACAAACGACTACGAGCAGTACTTC.

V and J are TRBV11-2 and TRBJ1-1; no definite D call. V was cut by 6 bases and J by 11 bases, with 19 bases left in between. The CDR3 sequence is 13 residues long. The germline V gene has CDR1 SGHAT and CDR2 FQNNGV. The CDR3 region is CASRAGDSLGAFF. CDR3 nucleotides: TGTGCCAGCAGAGCCGGAGACTCCCTCGGTGCTTTCTTT.

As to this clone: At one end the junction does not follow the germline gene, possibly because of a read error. This chain's CDR3 is CASREDRVDETQYF. The CDR3 DNA reads TGTGCCAGCAGGGAAGACAGGGTTGATGAGACCCAGTACTTC. The rearrangement links TRBV2 to TRBJ2-5, with 7 bases matching TRBD1. This CDR3 comprises 14 residues. Germline-derived CDR1 and CDR2 are SNHLY and FYNNEI.

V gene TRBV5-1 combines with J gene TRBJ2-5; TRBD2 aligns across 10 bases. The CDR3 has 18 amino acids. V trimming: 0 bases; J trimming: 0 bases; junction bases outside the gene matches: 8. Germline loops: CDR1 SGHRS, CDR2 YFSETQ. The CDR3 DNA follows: TGCGCCAGCAGCTTGGCAGGGCTAGCGGGGGAGTACCAAGAGACCCAGTACTTC. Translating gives CASSLAGLAGEYQETQYF.

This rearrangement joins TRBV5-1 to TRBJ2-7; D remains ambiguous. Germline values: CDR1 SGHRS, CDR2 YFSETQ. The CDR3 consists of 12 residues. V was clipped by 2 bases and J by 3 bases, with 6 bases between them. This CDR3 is CASSLGGYEQYF. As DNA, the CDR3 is TGCGCCAGCAGCTTAGGCGGCTACGAGCAGTACTTC. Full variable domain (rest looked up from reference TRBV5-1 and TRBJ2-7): KAGVTQTPRYLIKTRGQQVTLSCSPISGHRSVSWYQQTPGQGLQFLFEYFSETQRNKGNFPGRFSGRQFSNSRSEMNVSTLELGDSALYLCASSLGGYEQYFGPGTRLTVT.

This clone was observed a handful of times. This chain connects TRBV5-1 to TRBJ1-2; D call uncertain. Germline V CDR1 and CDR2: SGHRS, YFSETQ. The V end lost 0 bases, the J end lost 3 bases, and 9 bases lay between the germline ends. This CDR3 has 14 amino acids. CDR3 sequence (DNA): TGCGCCAGCAGCTTGGTAAGGGAGGACTATGGCTACACCTTC. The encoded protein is CASSLVREDYGYTF.

This CDR3 reads CASSLPGNTEAFF. The CDR3 DNA reads as TGTGCCAGCAGCTTACCAGGGAACACTGAAGCTTTCTTT. This chain links TRBV11-2 with TRBJ1-1; D is undetermined. Germline V gene sequence: CDR1 SGHAT, CDR2 FQNNGV. The CDR3 sequence is 13 residues long. Deletions cut 2 bases from V and 1 base from J, with 5 bases between.

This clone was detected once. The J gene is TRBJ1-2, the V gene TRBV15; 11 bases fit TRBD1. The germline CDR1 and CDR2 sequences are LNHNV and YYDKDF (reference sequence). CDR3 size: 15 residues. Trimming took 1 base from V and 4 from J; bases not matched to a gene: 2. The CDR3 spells CATSRAGTGGYGYTF. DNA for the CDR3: TGTGCCACCAGCAGAGCGGGGACAGGGGGCTATGGCTACACCTTC. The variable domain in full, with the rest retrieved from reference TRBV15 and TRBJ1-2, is DAMVIQNPRYQVTQFGKPVTLSCSQTLNHNVMYWYQQKSSQAPKLLFHYYDKDFNNEADTPDNFQSRRPNTSFCFLDIRSPGLGDTAMYLCATSRAGTGGYGYTFGSGTRLTVV.

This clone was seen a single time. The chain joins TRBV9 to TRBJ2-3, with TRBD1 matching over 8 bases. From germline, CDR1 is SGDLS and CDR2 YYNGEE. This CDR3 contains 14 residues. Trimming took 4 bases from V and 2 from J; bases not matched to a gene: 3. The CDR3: CASSPTGVTDTQYF. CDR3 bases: TGTGCCAGCAGCCCGACAGGGGTCACAGATACGCAGTATTTT.

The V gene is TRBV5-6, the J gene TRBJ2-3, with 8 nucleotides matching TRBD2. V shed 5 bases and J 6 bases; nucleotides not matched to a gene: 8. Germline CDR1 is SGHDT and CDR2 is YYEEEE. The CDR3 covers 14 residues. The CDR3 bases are TGTGCCAGCAGGTCACTACGGGAGGGGGATACGCAGTATTTT. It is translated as CASRSLREGDTQYF.

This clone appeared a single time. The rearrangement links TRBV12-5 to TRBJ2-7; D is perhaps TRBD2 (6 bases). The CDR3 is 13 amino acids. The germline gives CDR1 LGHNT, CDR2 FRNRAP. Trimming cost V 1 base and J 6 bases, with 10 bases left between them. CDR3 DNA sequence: TGTGCTAGTGGTTTGGACGGGACTCTCGAGCAGTACTTC. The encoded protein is CASGLDGTLEQYF. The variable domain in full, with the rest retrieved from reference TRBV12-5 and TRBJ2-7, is DARVTQTPRHKVTEMGQEVTMRCQPILGHNTVFWYRQTMMQGLELLAYFRNRAPLDDSGMPKDRFSAEMPDATLATLKIQPSEPRDSAVYFCASGLDGTLEQYFGPGTRLTVT.

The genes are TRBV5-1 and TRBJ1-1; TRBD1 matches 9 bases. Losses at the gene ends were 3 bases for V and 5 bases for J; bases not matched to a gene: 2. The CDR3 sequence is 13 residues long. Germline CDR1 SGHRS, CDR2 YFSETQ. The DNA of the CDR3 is TGCGCCAGCAGCTCAGGGACAGGGACTGAAGCTTTCTTT. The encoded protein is CASSSGTGTEAFF.

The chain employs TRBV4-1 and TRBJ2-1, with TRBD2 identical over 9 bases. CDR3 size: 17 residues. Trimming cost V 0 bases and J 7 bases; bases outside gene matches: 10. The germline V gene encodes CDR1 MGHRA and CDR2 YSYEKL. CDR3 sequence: CASSQDRGRGGRNEQFF. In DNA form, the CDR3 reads TGCGCCAGCAGCCAAGATAGAGGGCGGGGGGGCAGGAATGAGCAGTTCTTC.

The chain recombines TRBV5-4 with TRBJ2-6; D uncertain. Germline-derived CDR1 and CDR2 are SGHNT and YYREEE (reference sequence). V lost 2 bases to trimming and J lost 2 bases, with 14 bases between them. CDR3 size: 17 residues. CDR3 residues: CASSLKLLGAGANVLTF. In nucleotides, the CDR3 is TGTGCCAGCAGCTTAAAACTTTTGGGCGCTGGGGCCAACGTCCTGACTTTC.

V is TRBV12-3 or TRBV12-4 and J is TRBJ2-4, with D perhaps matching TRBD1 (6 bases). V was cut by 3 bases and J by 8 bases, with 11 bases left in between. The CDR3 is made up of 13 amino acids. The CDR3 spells CASSLGAWDIQYF. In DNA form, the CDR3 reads TGTGCCAGCAGTTTGGGGGCTTGGGACATTCAGTACTTC.

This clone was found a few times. CDR3 sequence reads: CAISESGQGSQPQHF. The DNA for the CDR3 is TGTGCCATCAGTGAGTCGGGACAGGGATCTCAGCCCCAGCATTTT. V is TRBV10-3 and J is TRBJ1-5, with TRBD1 matching 9 bases. Per the germline V gene, CDR1 is ENHRY and CDR2 is SYGVKD. CDR3 length: 15 amino acids. The V and J ends lost 0 bases and 6 bases, in that order; junction bases with no gene match: 3.

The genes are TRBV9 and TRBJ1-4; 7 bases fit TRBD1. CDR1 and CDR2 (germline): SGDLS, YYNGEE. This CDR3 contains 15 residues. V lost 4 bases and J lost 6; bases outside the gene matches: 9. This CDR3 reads CASSIQGFGDEKLFF. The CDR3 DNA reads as TGTGCCAGCAGCATACAGGGGTTTGGAGATGAAAAACTGTTTTTT. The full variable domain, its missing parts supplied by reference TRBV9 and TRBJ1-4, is DSGVTQTPKHLITATGQRVTLRCSPRSGDLSVYWYQQSLDQGLQFLIQYYNGEERAKGNILERFSAQQFPDLHSELNLSSLELGDSALYFCASSIQGFGDEKLFFGSGTQLSVL.